Following are 21 T cell receptor beta chains from one sample sequenced in a study of blood T cell repertoires in COVID-19. Produced via immunoSEQ multiplex PCR; TCRdb's table is partial and in-frame only. Of about 400,000 clones in the sample, roughly 87% are singletons; the top ten hold 2.5% to 3%. Sequences were obtained from PBMCs or T cells enriched from blood (not recorded which). The receptor set was obtained from a woman aged 25 to 45 who had recovered from COVID-19.

Here the CDR3 reads CASSSLGGHTIYF. The CDR3 coding sequence is TGTGCCAGCAGTTCCCTGGGGGGGCACACCATATATTTT. This chain links TRBV27 with TRBJ1-3; D might be TRBD1 (6 bases). CDR1 is MNHEY and CDR2 is SMNVEV in the germline V gene (reference sequence). Trimming cost V 4 bases and J 8 bases, with 12 bases left between them. The CDR3 spans 13 residues.

This sequence joins TRBV4-1 and TRBJ2-7, with 8 nucleotides matching TRBD1. The CDR3 runs 14 residues. Per germline, CDR1 MGHRA and CDR2 YSYEKL. The V and J ends lost 4 bases and 8 bases, in that order; junction bases with no gene match: 10. CDR3 loop: CASSLTGTGKKQYF. The CDR3 nucleotides read TGCGCCAGCAGCCTTACCGGGACAGGCAAGAAGCAGTACTTC.

This rearrangement joins TRBV2 to TRBJ1-6; 10 bases agree with TRBD1. Germline trimming cut 8 bases from V and 11 bases from J; bases unmatched to any gene: 9. Germline lookup yields CDR1 SNHLY and CDR2 FYNNEI. This CDR3 spans 14 amino acids. The DNA for the CDR3 is TGTGCCAGCGGACCGGGACAGGGGTTTCCACCCCTCCACTTT. Translated, it gives CASGPGQGFPPLHF.

This chain uses TRBV9 with TRBJ2-1; TRBD2 agrees at 9 bases. The CDR3 totals 15 residues. Looked up from germline, CDR1 is SGDLS and CDR2 is YYNGEE. Unmatched junction bases numbered 6, after V lost 0 bases and J lost 8 bases. This CDR3 is CASSVGGGRGDEQFF. Here the CDR3 DNA reads TGTGCCAGCAGCGTAGGGGGCGGGAGGGGCGATGAGCAGTTCTTC.

This chain uses TRBV4-1 with TRBJ2-7; D might be TRBD1 (6 bases). This CDR3 is 14 amino acids long. Germline-derived CDR1 and CDR2 are MGHRA and YSYEKL. V shed 4 bases and J shed 1 base, with 11 bases lying between them. The CDR3 reads CASSRRQESYEQYF. The CDR3 DNA reads as TGCGCCAGCAGCCGGAGACAGGAGTCCTACGAGCAGTACTTC.

This clone is a singleton in its sample. V gene TRBV21-1 combines with J gene TRBJ2-1; TRBD1 was called by the table and not checked on the DNA. TRBV21-1 is a known pseudogene. The CDR3 extends over 17 amino acids. The CDR3 DNA follows: TGTGCCAGCAGCAAAGCGCTAGGGGGACACGACTACAATGAGCAGTTCTTC. Translated, it gives CASSKALGGHDYNEQFF.

The V call is TRBV28, the J call TRBJ1-4, with TRBD1 identical over 8 bases. The trim removed 1 base at V and 7 bases at J, leaving 14 bases unmatched. The germline CDR1 and CDR2 sequences are MDHEN and SYDVKM. The CDR3 length is 18 residues. CDR3 loop: CASSLSRTGLPRGEKLFF. The CDR3 DNA reads TGTGCCAGCAGTTTATCCAGGACAGGGCTCCCAAGGGGTGAAAAACTGTTTTTT.

This clone was observed a handful of times. The J gene is TRBJ2-1, the V gene TRBV18, with 8 bases matching TRBD1. The CDR3 loop spans 16 amino acids. The J segment lost 3 bases and the V segment lost 3 bases, leaving 7 bases of the junction unmatched. CDR1 and CDR2 (germline): KGHSH, LQKENI. CDR3 residues: CASSPNRTGIYNEQFF. The CDR3 nucleotides are TGTGCCAGCTCACCGAACAGGACAGGGATCTACAATGAGCAGTTCTTC.

V and J are TRBV19 and TRBJ2-5; no definite D call. The CDR3 covers 12 residues. V dropped 5 bases and J dropped 5 bases, with 9 bases sitting between them. Germline CDR1 is LNHDA and CDR2 is SQIVND (reference sequence). The CDR3 coding sequence is TGTGCCAGTAGTGGGCCACGGGAGACCCAGTACTTC. This translates into CASSGPRETQYF.

About this clone itself: Other nucleotide sequences in the sample specify the same CDR3. J is TRBJ1-5 and V is TRBV18; perhaps TRBD1 as D (5 bases). From germline, CDR1 is KGHSH and CDR2 LQKENI. Trimming stripped 2 bases from V and 0 bases from J, with 8 bases between. The CDR3 runs to 15 residues. Here the CDR3 DNA reads TGTGCCAGCTCACCAAGTGACAGTAGCAATCAGCCCCAGCATTTT. It encodes CASSPSDSSNQPQHF. The full variable domain, rest sourced from reference TRBV18 and TRBJ1-5, is NAGVMQNPRHLVRRRGQEARLRCSPMKGHSHVYWYRQLPEEGLKFMVYLQKENIIDESGMPKERFSAEFPKEGPSILRIQQVVRGDSAAYFCASSPSDSSNQPQHFGDGTRLSIL.

The chain uses TRBV27 and TRBJ2-2; a weak D match, TRBD2 (5 bases). This CDR3 has 14 amino acids. Germline V gene lookup returns CDR1 MNHEY and CDR2 SMNVEV (reference sequence). Trimming took off 9 bases at V and 0 bases at J, with 11 bases between the two ends. CDR3 coding DNA: TGTGCCAGTCGACCCGGGGCGAACACCGGGGAGCTGTTTTTT. The encoded protein is CASRPGANTGELFF.

The chain combines TRBV25-1 with TRBJ1-2; 9 nucleotides line up with TRBD1. The CDR3 has 18 amino acids. V gave up 1 base and J gave up 4 bases; unmatched junction bases: 13. Germline CDR1 and CDR2: MGHDK and SYGVNS. This chain's CDR3 is CASSELRTGDTVLYGYTF. The CDR3, as DNA: TGTGCCAGCAGTGAATTGAGGACAGGGGATACGGTTCTCTATGGCTACACCTTC.

V usage is TRBV5-6 and J usage is TRBJ1-6; D is undetermined. The ends were cut back, 0 bases at V and 4 bases at J, with 8 bases in the middle. The CDR3 length is 15 residues. Per the germline V gene, CDR1 is SGHDT and CDR2 is YYEEEE. Here the CDR3 reads CASSLGWPYNSPLHF. The CDR3 nucleotides read TGTGCCAGCAGCTTGGGGTGGCCGTATAATTCACCCCTCCACTTT.

The chain links TRBV6-5 to TRBJ2-1, with 11 bases that match TRBD2. CDR3 length: 15 residues. The germline gives CDR1 MNHEY, CDR2 SVGAGI. The V gene end was trimmed by 7 bases and the J gene end by 1 base; junction bases not matched to a gene: 3. The CDR3 protein is CASKIAGGSYNEQFF. The CDR3 region has the DNA TGTGCCAGCAAAATAGCGGGAGGGTCCTACAATGAGCAGTTCTTC.

The V call is TRBV12-5, the J call TRBJ1-4; D may be TRBD1 (5 bases). The CDR3 has 16 amino acids. Trimming shortened V by 0 bases and J by 8 bases, and 16 bases separated the two germline ends. The germline gives CDR1 LGHNT, CDR2 FRNRAP. DNA for the CDR3: TGTGCTAGTGGTTTGGTACACGGGCAGGGCGCCGAAAAACTGTTTTTT. Translated: CASGLVHGQGAEKLFF.

The chain has TRBV19 and TRBJ2-7, with 12 bases aligning to TRBD2. V trimming: 10 bases; J trimming: 8 bases; junction bases outside the gene matches: 9. From germline, CDR1 is LNHDA and CDR2 SQIVND (reference sequence). The CDR3 sequence is 13 residues long. CDR3 amino acids: CATETSGSSKQYF. The CDR3, as DNA: TGTGCCACCGAGACTAGCGGGAGTAGCAAGCAGTACTTC. Full variable domain (remainder filled in from reference TRBV19 and TRBJ2-7): DGGITQSPKYLFRKEGQNVTLSCEQNLNHDAMYWYRQDPGQGLRLIYYSQIVNDFQKGDIAEGYSVSREKKESFPLTVTSAQKNPTAFYLCATETSGSSKQYFGPGTRLTVT.

This sequence joins TRBV19 and TRBJ2-2; D unclear. V lost 7 bases and J lost 0, with 9 bases in between. The CDR3 is 14 amino acids. Germline CDR1 and CDR2: LNHDA and SQIVND (reference sequence). Here the CDR3 DNA reads TGTGCCAGTACTCGGGTTCCGAACACCGGGGAGCTGTTTTTT. This translates into CASTRVPNTGELFF.

The chain has TRBV5-5 and TRBJ1-4; no definite D call. Per the germline V gene, CDR1 is SGHKS and CDR2 is YYEKEE (reference sequence). V lost 0 bases, J lost 5 bases, and 23 bases lay in between. The CDR3 loop spans 19 amino acids. In DNA form, the CDR3 reads TGTGCCAGCAGCTTGGGGCCTACCGCTGGAGTGCCCCTAAATGAAAAACTGTTTTTT. Protein product: CASSLGPTAGVPLNEKLFF.

The chain links TRBV5-6 to TRBJ2-7; D is uncertain. V lost 0 bases to trimming and J lost 2 bases, with 6 bases between them. The CDR3 length is 13 residues. CDR1 and CDR2 (germline): SGHDT, YYEEEE. CDR3 in amino acids: CASSLGYTYEQYF. The CDR3 region has the DNA TGTGCCAGCAGCTTGGGGTACACCTACGAGCAGTACTTC.

J is TRBJ2-7 and V is TRBV4-1, with 8 bases identical to TRBD2. CDR3 length equals 14 residues. The V gene end was trimmed by 4 bases and the J gene end by 4 bases; junction bases not matched to a gene: 6. Germline V gene lookup returns CDR1 MGHRA and CDR2 YSYEKL. The CDR3 is CASSLYSGAYEQYF. The CDR3 nucleotides are TGCGCCAGCAGCCTCTATAGCGGGGCATACGAGCAGTACTTC.

This chain connects TRBV5-1 to TRBJ2-7, with D perhaps TRBD1 (6 bases). CDR3 length: 15 amino acids. V was cut by 2 bases and J by 1 base, with 13 bases left in between. The germline V gene has CDR1 SGHRS and CDR2 YFSETQ. In DNA, the CDR3 is TGCGCCAGCAGCTTTACAGGGTTGCGGTCCTACGAGCAGTACTTC. Translation gives CASSFTGLRSYEQYF.